Shown below are 11 T cell receptor beta chains from a single sample sequenced in a study of CD8 T cells in ankylosing spondylitis. The study's findings and limits: Within ankylosing spondylitis blood, a TCR beta motif made up of eight or nine highly homologous variants appeared to be characteristic.

TCRdb recomputed calls from the 5' RACE reads with MiXCR, one row per CDR3 protein. This table holds approximately 400,000 distinct CDR3 sequences, roughly 18% found once. Their specific antigens are unknown. Input material: blood, either unsorted or a sorted T cell fraction (not recorded which). These receptors all come from a male donor with ankylosing spondylitis.

This clonotype was detected only a few times. This sequence joins TRBV3-1 and TRBJ1-5, with D possibly TRBD1 on 6 matching bases. CDR1 and CDR2 (germline): LGHDT, YNNKEL (reference sequence). This CDR3 has 13 residues. The V and J ends lost 2 bases and 5 bases respectively, with 7 bases between them. CDR3 nucleotides: TGTGCCAGCAGCCAACAGGGGCATCAGCCCCAGCATTTT. Protein sequence: CASSQQGHQPQHF.

This clonotype appeared many times. The rearrangement uses TRBV10-3 and TRBJ2-7, with 10 bases fitting TRBD1. J lost 1 base, V lost 4 bases, and 7 bases had no gene match. This CDR3 contains 16 residues. CDR1 is ENHRY and CDR2 is SYGVKD in the germline V gene. The CDR3 sequence: CAISGFSGQGSYEQYF. CDR3 coding DNA: TGTGCCATCAGTGGCTTTTCGGGACAGGGGTCCTACGAGCAGTACTTC.

The rearrangement links TRBV10-2 to TRBJ2-1; D not resolved. CDR1 WSHSY and CDR2 SAAADI come from the germline V gene. The CDR3 totals 15 residues. Trimming took off 5 bases at V and 6 bases at J, with 17 bases between the two ends. The CDR3 coding sequence is TGCGCCAGCAGTCCCGGGCCAGTGGTGGCCAATGAGCAGTTCTTC. Protein sequence: CASSPGPVVANEQFF.

The chain carries TRBV5-1 and TRBJ2-2; 9 nucleotides line up with TRBD1. The CDR3 is 15 residues long. V shed 4 bases, J shed 6 bases, and the junction held 7 bases outside the gene matches. The germline CDR1 and CDR2 sequences are SGHRS and YFSETQ. The CDR3: CASSPRTGEAGELFF. The CDR3 coding sequence is TGCGCCAGCAGCCCCCGGACAGGGGAAGCCGGGGAGCTGTTTTTT. Full variable domain (outside the CDR3, taken from reference TRBV5-1 and TRBJ2-2): KAGVTQTPRYLIKTRGQQVTLSCSPISGHRSVSWYQQTPGQGLQFLFEYFSETQRNKGNFPGRFSGRQFSNSRSEMNVSTLELGDSALYLCASSPRTGEAGELFFGEGSRLTVL.

In its sample, this clonotype was seen a few times. The gene calls are TRBV20-1 and TRBJ2-5; 8 bases line up with TRBD2. The CDR3 has 13 amino acids. V lost 6 bases, J lost 1 base, and 4 bases stayed unmatched. Germline V gene data show CDR1 as DFQATT and CDR2 as SNEGSKA (reference sequence). The CDR3 is CSAILAGQETQYF. CDR3 in DNA: TGCAGTGCCATCCTAGCGGGCCAAGAGACCCAGTACTTC.

The rearrangement uses TRBV30 and TRBJ2-2; D is tentatively TRBD1 or TRBD2 (6 bases each). This CDR3 is 16 amino acids long. Looked up from germline, CDR1 is GTSNPN and CDR2 is SVGIG (reference sequence). Trimming removed 4 bases from V and 7 bases from J, with 22 bases in between. CDR3 loop: CAWTLSVTGAGGELFF. The DNA of the CDR3 is TGTGCCTGGACCCTTAGTGTCACGGGGGCGGGCGGGGAGCTGTTTTTT.

This clonotype was detected a few times. This sequence joins TRBV6-6 and TRBJ2-1; unclear D gene. Between the trimmed V and J ends, which lost 5 bases and 5 bases, there was a span of 10 bases. Germline lookup yields CDR1 MNHNY and CDR2 SVGAGI (reference sequence). This CDR3 is built from 13 residues. The CDR3 sequence is CASSPMGDNEQFF. CDR3 nucleotides: TGTGCCAGCAGTCCTATGGGTGACAATGAGCAGTTCTTC.

This rearrangement joins TRBV9 to TRBJ1-1; D not resolved. The CDR3 contains 15 residues. Between the trimmed V and J ends, which lost 0 bases and 2 bases, there was a span of 11 bases. Germline loops: CDR1 SGDLS, CDR2 YYNGEE. This CDR3 is CASSVEAQPNTEAFF. In nucleotides, the CDR3 is TGTGCCAGCAGCGTAGAAGCCCAGCCAAACACTGAAGCTTTCTTT. Full variable domain (missing parts from reference TRBV9 and TRBJ1-1): DSGVTQTPKHLITATGQRVTLRCSPRSGDLSVYWYQQSLDQGLQFLIQYYNGEERAKGNILERFSAQQFPDLHSELNLSSLELGDSALYFCASSVEAQPNTEAFFGQGTRLTVV.

The CDR3, as DNA: TGCAGCCTCTGGACAGGGGGCCAAGAGACCCAGTACTTC. It codes for CSLWTGGQETQYF. The chain carries TRBV29-1 and TRBJ2-5; 10 nucleotides line up with TRBD1. V lost 8 bases and J lost 1; bases outside the gene matches: 4. The CDR3 sequence is 13 residues long. Germline V gene lookup returns CDR1 SQVTM and CDR2 ANQGSEA.

In this sample, this clonotype turned up a few times. The chain has TRBV24-1 and TRBJ2-1; 8 bases map to TRBD1. Trimming cost V 4 bases and J 0 bases; bases outside gene matches: 7. Germline assignment: CDR1 KGHDR and CDR2 SFDVKD. CDR3 length: 17 residues. The DNA for the CDR3 is TGTGCCACCAGTGAGAGGACAGGGTTCAGCTCCTACAATGAGCAGTTCTTC. Protein product: CATSERTGFSSYNEQFF.

This clonotype was seen many times. This chain connects TRBV20-1 to TRBJ2-7; possibly TRBD2 for D (5 bases). V gave up 5 bases and J gave up 0 bases, with 5 bases separating them. The germline gives CDR1 DFQATT, CDR2 SNEGSKA (reference sequence). The CDR3 contains 11 residues. CDR3 bases: TGCAGTGCTCGGGGCTCCTACGAGCAGTACTTC. This codes for CSARGSYEQYF.